These T cell receptor beta chains were read from a single sample in a study of cytomegalovirus exposure and HLA in healthy donors. Clones were read by immunoSEQ multiplex PCR, and TCRdb kept only the in-frame ones, dropping some. This table has 250,000 or so clones, roughly 87% appearing once. Sequencing was done on a sample of PBMCs. These receptor sequences come from a man younger than 35 in good health and CMV-seropositive. Both conserved end residues are part of each CDR3. The D gene is left open where the match is weak. Size is omitted from some rows. Given values are once, few, many or a class for expanded clones.

D: TRBD2; J: TRBJ2-5; V: TRBV14; size: NA; DNA: TGTGCCAGCAGCCAGTCTCCGACTAGCGGGATACCTCAAGAGACCCAGTACTTC; CDR3: CASSQSPTSGIPQETQYF
D: NA; J: TRBJ1-2; V: TRBV27; size: NA; DNA: TGTGCCAGCAGTCAACCAGGGGTGGGTGGCTACACCTTC; CDR3: CASSQPGVGGYTF
D: NA; J: TRBJ1-2; V: TRBV5-1; size: NA; DNA: TGCGCCAGCAGCTTGGCCTCGCAGGGATACGGCTACACCTTC; CDR3: CASSLASQGYGYTF
D: NA; J: TRBJ1-2; V: TRBV28; size: NA; DNA: TGTGCCAGCAGTTCCTCTGTCTCATCCACTAACTATGGCTACACCTTC; CDR3: CASSSSVSSTNYGYTF
D: NA; J: TRBJ1-1; V: TRBV9; size: NA; DNA: TGTGCCAGCAGCCCGGACGGACACACTGAAGCTTTCTTT; CDR3: CASSPDGHTEAFF
D: NA; J: TRBJ2-7; V: TRBV5-8; size: NA; DNA: TGTGCCAGCAGCTATTATCGTGGGTACGAGCAGTACTTC; CDR3: CASSYYRGYEQYF
D: TRBD1; J: TRBJ2-7; V: TRBV5-1; size: NA; DNA: TGCGCCAGCAGCTGGGGACAGGGCCTCTCCTACGAGCAGTACTTC; CDR3: CASSWGQGLSYEQYF
D: TRBD2; J: TRBJ2-7; V: TRBV30; size: few; DNA: TGTGCCTGGAGTTTTGGGACTAGCGGGTTCTCCTACGAGCAGTACTTC; CDR3: CAWSFGTSGFSYEQYF
D: TRBD2; J: TRBJ2-7; V: TRBV5-1; size: NA; DNA: TGCGCCAGCAGCTTGGGACTAGCGGAGGGGTTCTCCTACGAGCAGTACTTC; CDR3: CASSLGLAEGFSYEQYF
D: TRBD1; J: TRBJ1-2; V: TRBV27; size: NA; DNA: TGTGCCAGCAGTTTCCAGGGGGCTGGGAACTATGGCTACACCTTC; CDR3: CASSFQGAGNYGYTF
D: TRBD2; J: TRBJ2-5; V: TRBV11-2; size: NA; DNA: TGTGCCAGCAGTCCAACTAGCGGGAGGGGGGAGACCCAGTACTTC; CDR3: CASSPTSGRGETQYF
D: TRBD1; J: TRBJ1-1; V: TRBV9; size: NA; DNA: TGTGCCAGCAGCCAATCGACAGGGCCTGAAGCTTTCTTT; CDR3: CASSQSTGPEAFF
D: TRBD1; J: TRBJ2-2; V: TRBV7-2; size: NA; DNA: TGTGCCAGCAGCCGCCTCGGACAGGGTGGGATTCCCACCGGGGAGCTGTTTTTT; CDR3: CASSRLGQGGIPTGELFF
D: TRBD1; J: TRBJ2-4; V: TRBV19; size: NA; DNA: TGTGCCAGTTTCGACAGGGACAAAAACATTCAGTACTTC; CDR3: CASFDRDKNIQYF
D: NA; J: TRBJ1-1; V: TRBV30; size: NA; DNA: TGTGCCTGGAGTAGGGGGGGAAACACTGAAGCTTTCTTT; CDR3: CAWSRGGNTEAFF
D: NA; J: TRBJ2-1; V: TRBV10-3; size: NA; DNA: TGTGCCATCAGTGACGGGCCGGGGGACAATGAGCAGTTCTTC; CDR3: CAISDGPGDNEQFF
D: TRBD2; J: TRBJ2-5; V: TRBV7-9; size: NA; DNA: TGTGCCAGCAGCCAAACGTGGAGGGGACTACAAGAGACCCAGTACTTC; CDR3: CASSQTWRGLQETQYF
D: NA; J: TRBJ2-7; V: TRBV27; size: once; DNA: TGTGCCAGCAGTCTGGGGCAGTCCTACGAGCAGTACTTC; CDR3: CASSLGQSYEQYF
D: TRBD1; J: TRBJ2-7; V: TRBV6-1; size: NA; DNA: TGTGGACAGGGTTACGAGCAGTACTTC; CDR3: CGQGYEQYF
D: NA; J: TRBJ2-2; V: TRBV7-9; size: NA; DNA: TGTGCCAGCAGCCCTCGTGTGGGGGCGATCACCGGGGAGCTGTTTTTT; CDR3: CASSPRVGAITGELFF
D: NA; J: TRBJ1-1; V: TRBV7-9; size: NA; DNA: TGTGCCAGCAGCTCTCCAGGCGGCGGGGACACTGAAGCTTTCTTT; CDR3: CASSSPGGGDTEAFF
D: NA; J: TRBJ2-2; V: TRBV5-6; size: NA; DNA: TGTGCCAGCAGCTTGGTGGCAGTTCAGGTTCCCGGGGAGCTGTTTTTT; CDR3: CASSLVAVQVPGELFF
D: TRBD2; J: TRBJ2-7; V: TRBV28; size: NA; DNA: TGTGCCAGCAGTTCACTAGCGGGAGTGTCCGAGCAGTACTTC; CDR3: CASSSLAGVSEQYF
D: NA; J: TRBJ2-7; V: TRBV6-1; size: NA; DNA: TGTGCCAGCAGTGAACGTGCTAGGATCAGCTACGAGCAGTACTTC; CDR3: CASSERARISYEQYF
D: NA; J: TRBJ1-1; V: TRBV5-1; size: NA; DNA: TGCGCCAGCAGCCCCGGGGGTGATACAACCACTGAAGCTTTCTTT; CDR3: CASSPGGDTTTEAFF
D: NA; J: TRBJ1-4; V: TRBV18; size: once; DNA: TGTGCCAGCTCACCAGCACTACTGACGGGGAATGAAAAACTGTTTTTT; CDR3: CASSPALLTGNEKLFF
D: NA; J: TRBJ2-3; V: TRBV6-5; size: NA; DNA: TGTGCCAGCAGAACAGGGACGGTAGATACGCAGTATTTT; CDR3: CASRTGTVDTQYF
D: NA; J: TRBJ2-7; V: TRBV27; size: NA; DNA: TGTGCCAGCAGTTTATTGGAGACCTTTGGGTACGAGCAGTACTTC; CDR3: CASSLLETFGYEQYF
D: TRBD1; J: TRBJ1-1; V: TRBV7-2; size: NA; DNA: TGTGCCAGCAGCTTACAGGGGGCTATGAACACTGAAGCTTTCTTT; CDR3: CASSLQGAMNTEAFF
D: NA; J: TRBJ2-7; V: TRBV27; size: NA; DNA: TGTGCCAGCAGTTTGAGAGGGGTAGCGGCGATCTCCTACGAGCAGTACTTC; CDR3: CASSLRGVAAISYEQYF
D: NA; J: TRBJ2-2; V: TRBV29-1; size: NA; DNA: TGCAGCGTTGGAACAGGGCCCGTGGCCGGGGAGCTGTTTTTT; CDR3: CSVGTGPVAGELFF
D: NA; J: TRBJ2-2; V: TRBV5-6; size: NA; DNA: TGTGCCAGCAGCTTGATTGGCGGAGAGGACGGGGAGCTGTTTTTT; CDR3: CASSLIGGEDGELFF
D: NA; J: TRBJ2-5; V: TRBV28; size: once; DNA: TGTGCCAGCAACCAAGCAGGGGGGGAGACCCAGTACTTC; CDR3: CASNQAGGETQYF
D: NA; J: TRBJ2-7; V: TRBV7-9; size: NA; DNA: TGTGCCAGCAACGCCCGACTAGAGGATTCCGAGCAGTACTTC; CDR3: CASNARLEDSEQYF
D: TRBD1; J: TRBJ2-6; V: TRBV6-5; size: NA; DNA: TGTGCCAGCAGCTATACAGGGGAAGGGGCCAACGTCCTGACTTTC; CDR3: CASSYTGEGANVLTF
D: NA; J: TRBJ1-2; V: TRBV9; size: NA; DNA: TGTGCCAGCAGCAAGACAGCTAACTATGGCTACACCTTC; CDR3: CASSKTANYGYTF
D: NA; J: TRBJ2-6; V: TRBV5-1; size: NA; DNA: TGCGCCAGCAGACATGGCAGCCCATCTGGGGCCAACGTCCTGACTTTC; CDR3: CASRHGSPSGANVLTF
D: NA; J: TRBJ2-3; V: TRBV9; size: few; DNA: TGTGCCAGCAATAGCGAGGATCCAGATACGCAGTATTTT; CDR3: CASNSEDPDTQYF
D: NA; J: TRBJ2-5; V: TRBV6-4; size: NA; DNA: TGTGCCAGCAGTGACCCGAGGGGACCCTCGGGGACCCAGTACTTC; CDR3: CASSDPRGPSGTQYF
D: TRBD1; J: TRBJ1-1; V: TRBV2; size: NA; DNA: TGTGCCAGCAATAGCCAGGGGGGTTATACTGAAGCTTTCTTT; CDR3: CASNSQGGYTEAFF
D: TRBD1; J: TRBJ2-7; V: TRBV5-8; size: NA; DNA: TGTGCCAGCAGCTTACAGGGGACCTACGAGCAGTACTTC; CDR3: CASSLQGTYEQYF
D: TRBD2; J: TRBJ2-7; V: TRBV6-6; size: NA; DNA: TGTGCCAGCAGCTCTAGCGGCTACGAGCAGTACTTC; CDR3: CASSSSGYEQYF
D: TRBD1; J: TRBJ1-2; V: TRBV6-1; size: once; DNA: TGTGCCAGCAGTGAAATAACTGGACGAGGGGGCGGTGGCTACACCTTC; CDR3: CASSEITGRGGGGYTF
D: TRBD1; J: TRBJ1-1; V: TRBV29-1; size: NA; DNA: TGCAGCGCCCCAATCGGGACAGGGGGTGTTATAGACACTGAAGCTTTCTTT; CDR3: CSAPIGTGGVIDTEAFF
D: NA; J: TRBJ2-6; V: TRBV9; size: NA; DNA: TGTGCCAGCAGCGTAGGTAGCTCTGGGGCCAACGTCCTGACTTTC; CDR3: CASSVGSSGANVLTF
D: NA; J: TRBJ1-1; V: TRBV2; size: NA; DNA: TGTGCCAGCAGTGATAATTCATGGCAGGACCTCAACACTGAAGCTTTCTTT; CDR3: CASSDNSWQDLNTEAFF
D: NA; J: TRBJ1-2; V: TRBV7-9; size: NA; DNA: TGTGCCAGCAGCTTCCCCGGGGGGGGAGATGGCTACACCTTC; CDR3: CASSFPGGGDGYTF
D: NA; J: TRBJ2-3; V: TRBV27; size: NA; DNA: TGTGCCAGCAGTTTATGGACCGGGACTCGCACAGATACGCAGTATTTT; CDR3: CASSLWTGTRTDTQYF
D: NA; J: TRBJ1-4; V: TRBV16; size: few; DNA: TGTGCCAGCAGCCCCTGGACACAAACAACTAATGAAAAACTGTTTTTT; CDR3: CASSPWTQTTNEKLFF
D: TRBD2; J: TRBJ2-1; V: TRBV29-1; size: NA; DNA: TGCAGCGTTGAAGGCCTAGCGGGAGGGAGCTCCTACAATGAGCAGTTCTTC; CDR3: CSVEGLAGGSSYNEQFF
D: NA; J: TRBJ2-3; V: TRBV28; size: once; DNA: TGTGCCCTCCGCGGACCAAACACAGATACGCAGTATTTT; CDR3: CALRGPNTDTQYF
D: NA; J: TRBJ1-1; V: TRBV2; size: NA; DNA: TGTGCCAGCAGTAGAGATGGATTTGCGACTGAAGCTTTCTTT; CDR3: CASSRDGFATEAFF
D: NA; J: TRBJ1-1; V: TRBV7-9; size: few; DNA: TGTGCCAGCAGCTTAGTGTCAGGGTGGGGCACTGAAGCTTTCTTT; CDR3: CASSLVSGWGTEAFF
D: TRBD1; J: TRBJ1-5; V: TRBV7-8; size: once; DNA: TGTGCCAGCAGCTTAGGGGGGACAGGAGGGTCGCCCCAGCATTTT; CDR3: CASSLGGTGGSPQHF
D: NA; J: TRBJ2-7; V: TRBV28; size: NA; DNA: TGTGCCAGCAGGGACGGGGTCTACGAGCAGTACTTC; CDR3: CASRDGVYEQYF
D: TRBD1; J: TRBJ2-7; V: TRBV18; size: NA; DNA: TGTGCCAGCTCATCCGGGACAGGGATCTACGAGCAGTACTTC; CDR3: CASSSGTGIYEQYF
D: TRBD1; J: TRBJ2-7; V: TRBV6-1; size: NA; DNA: TGTGCCAGCAGTGAACGACCCACAGGGGGATTATACGAGCAGTACTTC; CDR3: CASSERPTGGLYEQYF
D: NA; J: TRBJ1-4; V: TRBV25-1; size: NA; DNA: TGTGCCAGCAGTGAGATAGGGACTCGTAATGAAAAACTGTTTTTT; CDR3: CASSEIGTRNEKLFF
D: TRBD2; J: TRBJ2-3; V: TRBV11-1; size: NA; DNA: TGTGCCAGCAGCTCATCAAGCGGGAGTGGGACAGATACGCAGTATTTT; CDR3: CASSSSSGSGTDTQYF
D: NA; J: TRBJ2-1; V: TRBV11-2; size: NA; DNA: TGTGCCAGCAGCTTAGATCTTAATGAGCAGTTCTTC; CDR3: CASSLDLNEQFF